These 30 T cell receptor beta chains were sequenced from one sample in a study of radiotherapy plus CTLA-4 blockade in lung cancer. Only in-frame clones appear in the TCRdb table, and some are missing; sequencing was by immunoSEQ multiplex PCR. The sample comprises 90,000 to 150,000 clones, more than 65% of which are singletons, and about 5.2% rests with the top ten. The sample here was peripheral blood, taken from a patient treated with radiotherapy plus ipilimumab. The receptors come from a human donor with non-small cell lung cancer who had a partial response to radiotherapy plus ipilimumab.

Points on this clone: The conserved phenylalanine or tryptophan is not found at the CDR3 terminus, so this likely reflects a read error. The limits of the CDR3 on the DNA are not certain, so only TCRdb's listed CDR3 is given. This sequence joins TRBV28 and TRBJ2-3; the table's TRBD2 call for D was not verified on the DNA. The CDR3 has 15 amino acids, counting both end residues. The germline CDR1 and CDR2 sequences are MDHEN and SYDVKM. The CDR3 region is CASSSPVGLSGTIMS.

This chain's CDR3 is CAWSRDRGFSEQFF. As DNA, the CDR3 is TGTGCCTGGAGCCGGGACAGGGGATTTAGTGAGCAGTTCTTC. This rearrangement joins TRBV30 to TRBJ2-1; 10 bases line up with TRBD1. The CDR3 runs to 14 residues. The junction had 8 bases not matched to a gene; V was cut back by 3 bases and J by 9 bases. Germline values: CDR1 GTSNPN, CDR2 SVGIG (reference sequence).

This chain uses TRBV7-6 with TRBJ2-7, with 8 bases fitting TRBD2. V was pared by 3 bases and J by 4 bases, with 8 bases of the junction left unmatched. The CDR3 sequence is 15 residues long. CDR1 and CDR2 (germline): SGHVS, FNYEAQ. CDR3: CASSFSPGLEYEQYF. DNA for the CDR3: TGTGCCAGCAGCTTCAGCCCGGGACTAGAGTACGAGCAGTACTTC.

This clone was observed a handful of times. CDR3 DNA: TGTGCCAGCAGGGGAGCGGAGCTCCTTTACGAGCAGTACTTC. Its translation: CASRGAELLYEQYF. The chain carries TRBV6-5 and TRBJ2-7, with D maybe TRBD2 (5 bases). This CDR3 comprises 14 residues. Trimming removed 6 bases from V and 4 bases from J, with 16 bases in between. Germline V gene sequence: CDR1 MNHEY, CDR2 SVGAGI.

V usage is TRBV10-3 and J usage is TRBJ2-7, with D maybe TRBD2 (5 bases). This CDR3 has 14 amino acids. V lost 0 bases and J lost 4, with 10 bases in between. In germline, CDR1 is ENHRY, CDR2 SYGVKD. The chain's CDR3 is CAISESPGKYEQYV. In nucleotides, the CDR3 is TGTGCCATCAGTGAGTCGCCCGGGAAATACGAGCAGTACGTC.

The chain employs TRBV6-4 and TRBJ1-5; D remains unclear. Germline lookup yields CDR1 MRHNA and CDR2 SNTAGT. The germline V and J ends were trimmed by 10 bases and 0 bases, with 13 bases remaining between them. This CDR3 has 14 amino acids. This CDR3 reads CANPSSGSNQPQHF. The CDR3 nucleotides are TGTGCCAACCCATCGTCGGGTAGCAATCAGCCCCAGCATTTT.

V is TRBV5-1 and J is TRBJ1-1; D is undetermined. Germline V gene data show CDR1 as SGHRS and CDR2 as YFSETQ. The ends were cut back, 4 bases at V and 5 bases at J, with 21 bases in the middle. The CDR3 is made up of 16 amino acids. The CDR3 spells CASSAGELRGNTEAFF. The CDR3 region has the DNA TGCGCCAGCAGCGCTGGAGAGCTCAGAGGGAATACTGAAGCTTTCTTT. Full variable domain (missing parts from reference TRBV5-1 and TRBJ1-1): KAGVTQTPRYLIKTRGQQVTLSCSPISGHRSVSWYQQTPGQGLQFLFEYFSETQRNKGNFPGRFSGRQFSNSRSEMNVSTLELGDSALYLCASSAGELRGNTEAFFGQGTRLTVV.

The V gene is TRBV10-2, the J gene TRBJ2-1, with 10 bases identical to TRBD2. After removal of 7 bases from V and 7 bases from J, the junction contained 7 bases not matched to a gene. Germline values: CDR1 WSHSY, CDR2 SAAADI. CDR3 length equals 14 residues. The CDR3: CASNSLAGENEQFF. The CDR3 bases are TGCGCCAGCAATTCGCTAGCGGGAGAGAATGAGCAGTTCTTC.

The genes are TRBV7-6 and TRBJ1-2; 8 nucleotides line up with TRBD1. Germline V lookup: CDR1 SGHVS, CDR2 FNYEAQ. With V trimmed by 3 bases and J by 3 bases, 0 bases remained unmatched. The CDR3 length is 13 residues. CDR3 sequence: CASSLDRDYGYTF. CDR3 nucleotides: TGTGCCAGCAGCTTGGACAGGGACTATGGCTACACCTTC.

The chain is built from TRBV27 and TRBJ1-2, with 12 bases aligning to TRBD1. Per the germline V gene, CDR1 is MNHEY and CDR2 is SMNVEV (reference sequence). Losses at the gene ends were 5 bases for V and 4 bases for J; bases not matched to a gene: 8. There are 16 residues in the CDR3. CDR3 amino acids: CASSNLGTGGVYGYTF. Here the CDR3 DNA reads TGTGCCAGCAGTAACCTTGGGACAGGGGGCGTCTATGGCTACACCTTC.

The genes are TRBV28 and TRBJ2-7; 12 positions match TRBD2. Per germline, CDR1 MDHEN and CDR2 SYDVKM. The V and J ends lost 10 bases and 3 bases, in that order; junction bases with no gene match: 4. This CDR3 contains 13 residues. Here the CDR3 reads CAKTSGSFYEQYV. In DNA, the CDR3 is TGTGCCAAGACTAGCGGGAGTTTCTACGAGCAGTACGTC.

The chain recombines TRBV27 with TRBJ2-7; a weak D match, TRBD1 (6 bases). CDR1 is MNHEY, CDR2 SMNVEV, per germline (reference sequence). Deletions cut 6 bases from V and 0 bases from J, with 9 bases between. The CDR3 length is 13 residues. This chain's CDR3 is CASSRGSSYEQYF. In DNA form, the CDR3 reads TGTGCCAGCAGCAGGGGAAGCTCCTACGAGCAGTACTTC.

The chain is built from TRBV7-9 and TRBJ1-3, with 8 bases identical to TRBD1. CDR1 is SEHNR and CDR2 is FQNEAQ in the germline V gene (reference sequence). CDR3 length equals 16 residues. Trimming removed 5 bases from V and 0 bases from J; junction bases left unmatched: 6. The CDR3 sequence: CASSSQGAISGNTIYF. The CDR3 DNA follows: TGTGCCAGCAGCAGTCAGGGGGCTATCTCTGGAAACACCATATATTTT.

The genes are TRBV7-8 and TRBJ2-1; no firm D call. The CDR3 has 13 amino acids. Germline-derived CDR1 and CDR2 are SGHVS and FQNEAQ. V was clipped by 2 bases and J by 2 bases, with 4 bases between them. CDR3 DNA sequence: TGTGCCAGCAGCTTACCTACCTACAATGAGCAGTTCTTC. Amino acid sequence: CASSLPTYNEQFF.

V and J are TRBV6-1 and TRBJ1-1; D unclear. The CDR3 runs to 14 residues. CDR1 and CDR2 from the germline V gene are MNHNS and SASEGT. The ends were cut back, 4 bases at V and 2 bases at J, with 11 bases in the middle. For the CDR3, the DNA is TGTGCCAGCAGTGTGGGCAGTATTAACACTGAAGCTTTCTTT. Translating it yields CASSVGSINTEAFF.

This chain's CDR3 is CASSPWDRWDEKLFF. The CDR3 DNA reads as TGTGCCAGCAGCCCATGGGACAGGTGGGATGAAAAACTGTTTTTT. The V and J genes are TRBV5-6 and TRBJ1-4; 8 positions agree with TRBD1. V shed 4 bases and J 6 bases; nucleotides not matched to a gene: 8. Germline-derived CDR1 and CDR2 are SGHDT and YYEEEE. This CDR3 has 15 amino acids.

The V call is TRBV27, the J call TRBJ2-7, with 14 bases matching TRBD2. CDR1 is MNHEY and CDR2 is SMNVEV in the germline V gene (reference sequence). CDR3 size: 16 residues. Trimming removed 5 bases from V and 2 bases from J; junction bases left unmatched: 5. The CDR3 loop reads CASSSRGLAGAYEQYF. CDR3 DNA sequence: TGTGCCAGCAGTAGCAGGGGACTAGCGGGGGCCTACGAGCAGTACTTC.

The CDR3 sequence: CASSFRFLAGGKYNEQFF. The CDR3 coding sequence is TGTGCCAGCAGCTTCCGCTTCCTAGCGGGAGGGAAATACAATGAGCAGTTCTTC. The chain uses TRBV11-1 and TRBJ2-1; 12 bases agree with TRBD2. The V and J ends lost 3 bases and 4 bases, in that order; junction bases with no gene match: 10. The CDR3 has 18 residues. CDR1 and CDR2 (germline): SGHAT, FQDESV (reference sequence).

This clone appeared a few times. The rearrangement links TRBV20-1 to TRBJ1-1, with unresolved D. The CDR3 runs 11 residues. Germline V lookup: CDR1 DFQATT, CDR2 SNEGSKA (reference sequence). V was clipped by 6 bases and J by 2 bases, with 7 bases between them. The CDR3 DNA is TGCAGTGCCCGGGGAAACACTGAAGCTTTCTTT. Its translation is CSARGNTEAFF.

The V gene is TRBV5-1, the J gene TRBJ2-3; possibly TRBD1 for D (6 bases). CDR1 is SGHRS and CDR2 is YFSETQ in the germline V gene. Deletions cut 6 bases from V and 1 base from J, with 15 bases between. The length of the CDR3 is 15 residues. Here the CDR3 DNA reads TGCGCCAGCACGAAGACAGGAATCCGCACAGATACGCAGTATTTT. Translating gives CASTKTGIRTDTQYF.

The chain uses TRBV15 and TRBJ1-6; D might be TRBD1 (5 bases). This CDR3 has 16 residues. Trimming stripped 0 bases from V and 6 bases from J, with 12 bases between. CDR1 and CDR2 from the germline V gene are LNHNV and YYDKDF (reference sequence). CDR3 DNA sequence: TGTGCCACCAGCAGAGATCGCCAGGGAAGTAATTCACCCCTCCACTTT. Translating gives CATSRDRQGSNSPLHF.

CDR3 DNA: TGTGCCAGCAGTTACCCGGTTGGGACCCAGTACTTC. Translating it yields CASSYPVGTQYF. The V call is TRBV6-6, the J call TRBJ2-5; D gene unclear. The CDR3 sequence is 12 residues long. Per the germline V gene, CDR1 is MNHNY and CDR2 is SVGAGI (reference sequence). V lost 2 bases to trimming and J lost 7 bases, with 8 bases between them.

The chain has TRBV10-3 and TRBJ1-1; D is unresolved. This CDR3 has 13 amino acids. Trimming pared 5 bases from V and 11 bases from J, leaving 18 bases between. Germline-derived CDR1 and CDR2 are ENHRY and SYGVKD. CDR3 in DNA: TGTGCCATCAGTTTCTCAGACTTGGCGGCGGCTTTCTTT. Translation gives CAISFSDLAAAFF.

The CDR3 loop reads CASSLARAANTGELFF. DNA for the CDR3: TGTGCCAGCAGCTTAGCGAGAGCGGCGAACACCGGGGAGCTGTTTTTT. The V gene is TRBV7-9, the J gene TRBJ2-2; tentative D call: TRBD2 (5 bases). Germline V gene data show CDR1 as SEHNR and CDR2 as FQNEAQ (reference sequence). The CDR3 is 16 residues long. The V end was cut by 0 bases, the J end by 0 bases, with 8 bases between.

The chain has TRBV10-1 and TRBJ1-3; 7 positions agree with TRBD1. Trimming cost V 10 bases and J 4 bases; bases outside gene matches: 7. The CDR3 loop spans 13 amino acids. Germline values: CDR1 WNHNN, CDR2 SYGVQD (reference sequence). As DNA, the CDR3 is TGCGCCACCAGACAGGGCGGGGGAAACACCATATATTTT. Protein: CATRQGGGNTIYF.

The CDR3 sequence: CASSRGTGENYEQYV. CDR3 sequence (DNA): TGTGCCAGCAGCCGAGGGACAGGGGAAAACTACGAGCAGTACGTC. This rearrangement joins TRBV14 to TRBJ2-7; 10 bases are shared with TRBD1. CDR1 SGHDN and CDR2 FVKESK come from the germline V gene. Trimming cost V 4 bases and J 3 bases; bases outside gene matches: 6. This CDR3 comprises 15 residues.

The chain employs TRBV9 and TRBJ2-3; 11 bases line up with TRBD2. The length of the CDR3 is 17 residues. The trim removed 4 bases at V and 0 bases at J, leaving 7 bases unmatched. Germline V lookup: CDR1 SGDLS, CDR2 YYNGEE. The CDR3 region is CASSIGLAGSSTDTQYF. As DNA, the CDR3 is TGTGCCAGCAGCATAGGACTAGCGGGTTCTAGCACAGATACGCAGTATTTT. Supplemented by reference TRBV9 and TRBJ2-3, the full variable domain reads DSGVTQTPKHLITATGQRVTLRCSPRSGDLSVYWYQQSLDQGLQFLIQYYNGEERAKGNILERFSAQQFPDLHSELNLSSLELGDSALYFCASSIGLAGSSTDTQYFGPGTRLTVL.

The chain links TRBV7-2 to TRBJ2-5; D is perhaps TRBD1 (5 bases). The V gene lost 0 bases and the J gene lost 5 bases, with 10 bases spanning the gap. Per germline, CDR1 SGHTA and CDR2 FQGNSA. CDR3 length: 14 amino acids. This CDR3 is CASSLAAGPETQYF. CDR3 nucleotide sequence: TGTGCCAGCAGCTTAGCAGCAGGGCCCGAGACCCAGTACTTC.

The chain is built from TRBV5-6 and TRBJ1-2; D unclear. V lost 4 bases, J lost 4 bases, and 14 bases lay in between. Germline values: CDR1 SGHDT, CDR2 YYEEEE. The CDR3 extends over 14 amino acids. CDR3 protein: CASSPVRSTYGYTF. CDR3 bases: TGTGCCAGCAGCCCCGTTCGGAGTACCTATGGCTACACCTTC.

CDR3 residues: CASSNRARLNTEAFF. The CDR3 bases are TGTGCCAGCAGCAACAGGGCGCGCTTGAACACTGAAGCTTTCTTT. The chain joins TRBV5-4 to TRBJ1-1, with D tentatively TRBD1 (6 bases). The CDR3 sequence is 15 residues long. Germline CDR1 is SGHNT and CDR2 is YYREEE (reference sequence). Deletions cut 4 bases from V and 0 bases from J, with 13 bases between.